The subject of this entry is one T cell receptor beta chain. This record belongs to a study of blood T cell repertoires in COVID-19. Study background: Acute-phase and convalescent COVID-19 samples originated in the United States, Italy and Spain. Sample material is recorded as cDNA or gDNA derived from T cells, B-cell-depleted T cells, or PBMCs.

The CDR3 length is 14 residues. V lost 4 bases, J lost 5 bases, and 5 bases stayed unmatched. Germline CDR1 reads SGHTA; CDR2 reads FQGTGA. Authors' processing steps: Quantification of nucleated cells was approximated via reference gene primer amplification. Sequencing was performed with immunoSEQ multiplex PCR; in TCRdb, only in-frame clones are kept and a portion is missing. That table is the source of V, J and clone size, and D and trimming were worked out from the DNA. The sample includes about 89,000 clones, roughly 70% of them seen just once. This chain links TRBV7-3 with TRBJ1-1, with TRBD1 matching 9 bases. Sequencing used peripheral blood. This receptor was identified in a woman of 80 years or more with acute or convalescent COVID-19. CDR3 residues: CASSSQGAHTEAFF. The CDR3 DNA reads TGTGCCAGCAGCTCACAGGGGGCGCATACTGAAGCTTTCTTT.